Sequencing of this T cell receptor beta chain was carried out in a study of control samples from healthy donors and cancer patients. CDR3 length: 16 residues. From germline, CDR1 is ENHRY and CDR2 SYGVKD. J lost 2 bases, V lost 3 bases, and 6 bases had no gene match. The method was immunoSEQ multiplex PCR; TCRdb's version includes in-frame clones alone and lacks a portion of them. The sample lists 150,000 to 200,000 clones, 94% occurring once. Sequenced input: blood. The chain combines TRBV10-3 with TRBJ1-4, with 7 bases lining up with TRBD1. The TCR sequence derives from a woman under 30 in good health. The DNA for the CDR3 is TGTGCCATCAGTGATTATACACAGGGGACTAATGAAAAACTGTTTTTT. Translated: CAISDYTQGTNEKLFF.